This TCR beta chain was profiled in a study of T cell repertoires in cytomegalovirus infection. TCRdb reprocessed the reads via MiXCR and lists one record per CDR3 protein. The profile shows 350,000 to 550,000 distinct CDR3 sequences, approximately 31% of them singletons. V gave up 0 bases and J gave up 2 bases, with 14 bases separating them. CDR1 is MNHNY, CDR2 SVGAGI, per germline (reference sequence). The CDR3 is 16 amino acids. The sequence derives from a human donor in good health (CMV status not recorded). Some clones in this sample may be carry-over from other donors' samples. The chain has TRBV6-6 and TRBJ2-7; D assignment may be TRBD1 or TRBD2 (5 bases each). Source material: PBMCs. The CDR3 reads CASSYSLGTETYEQYF. The CDR3 DNA reads as TGTGCCAGCAGTTACTCTCTCGGGACCGAAACCTACGAGCAGTACTTC.